The 5 T cell receptor beta chains reported below all come from one sample, sequenced in a study of blood T cell repertoires in COVID-19. TCRdb's copy holds only in-frame clones and misses some; the assay was immunoSEQ multiplex PCR. The sample yields roughly 230,000 clones, about 82% seen once. Sequencing was done on a sample of peripheral blood. These receptors were obtained from a man aged 45 to 65 with COVID-19, enrolled during active disease.

This chain links TRBV29-1 with TRBJ2-7; 7 bases match TRBD1. CDR3 length: 13 amino acids. With V trimmed by 3 bases and J by 2 bases, 4 bases remained unmatched. Looked up from germline, CDR1 is SQVTM and CDR2 is ANQGSEA. CDR3 in DNA: TGCAGCGTTGAGGACGGGACAGCCTACGAGCAGTACTTC. It is translated as CSVEDGTAYEQYF.

This clone came up once. The chain employs TRBV6-6 and TRBJ1-1, with D hard to call. The germline V gene encodes CDR1 MNHNY and CDR2 SVGAGI (reference sequence). With 4 bases removed from V and 3 bases from J, the gap between germline ends came to 9 bases. The CDR3 is made up of 13 amino acids. Here the CDR3 DNA reads TGTGCCAGCAGTTCTTCCCCGTACACTGAAGCTTTCTTT. Encoded protein: CASSSSPYTEAFF.

The chain couples TRBV28 to TRBJ1-2, with TRBD1 identical over 12 bases. This CDR3 spans 15 amino acids. CDR1 MDHEN and CDR2 SYDVKM come from the germline V gene. Unmatched junction bases numbered 10, after V lost 10 bases and J lost 4 bases. CDR3 protein: CAISGQGAWAYGYTF. The CDR3 DNA is TGTGCCATCTCGGGACAGGGGGCATGGGCCTATGGCTACACCTTC.

The CDR3 loop is CASSLGAAAQYF. The DNA of the CDR3 is TGTGCCAGCAGCTTAGGTGCAGCGGCGCAGTATTTT. V and J are TRBV7-9 and TRBJ2-3; D is possibly TRBD2 (5 bases). Germline lookup yields CDR1 SEHNR and CDR2 FQNEAQ (reference sequence). The CDR3 contains 12 residues. The ends were cut back, 1 base at V and 10 bases at J, with 9 bases in the middle.

The chain carries TRBV6-5 and TRBJ1-6; 7 bases are a match to TRBD1. The V and J ends lost 8 bases and 10 bases, in that order; junction bases with no gene match: 14. This CDR3 spans 15 amino acids. Germline V lookup: CDR1 MNHEY, CDR2 SVGAGI. CDR3 sequence (DNA): TGTGCCAGCGGCGGCCGGGGGACAGTAGGATCACCCCTCCACTTT. It encodes CASGGRGTVGSPLHF.